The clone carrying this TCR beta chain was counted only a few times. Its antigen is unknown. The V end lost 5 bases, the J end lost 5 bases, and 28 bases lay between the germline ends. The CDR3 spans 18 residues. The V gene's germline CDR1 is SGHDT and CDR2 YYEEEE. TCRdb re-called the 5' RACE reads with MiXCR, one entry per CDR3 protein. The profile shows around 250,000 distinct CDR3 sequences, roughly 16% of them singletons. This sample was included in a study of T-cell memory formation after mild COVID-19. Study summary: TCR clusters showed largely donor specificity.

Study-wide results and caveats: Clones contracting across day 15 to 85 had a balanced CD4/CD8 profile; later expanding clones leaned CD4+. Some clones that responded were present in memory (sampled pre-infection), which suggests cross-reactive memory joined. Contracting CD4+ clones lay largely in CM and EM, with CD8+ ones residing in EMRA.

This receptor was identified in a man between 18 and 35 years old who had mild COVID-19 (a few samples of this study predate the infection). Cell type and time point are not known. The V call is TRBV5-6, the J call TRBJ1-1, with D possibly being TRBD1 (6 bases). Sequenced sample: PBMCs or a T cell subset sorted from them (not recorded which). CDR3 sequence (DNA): TGTGCCAGCAGTCGGACGGTTGCGGGGGCCGGCGGGAGGACTGAAGCTTTCTTT. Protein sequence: CASSRTVAGAGGRTEAFF.